These 8 T cell receptor beta chains came from one sample sequenced in a study of blood T cell repertoires in COVID-19. Here immunoSEQ multiplex PCR was the method, and the copy in TCRdb shows in-frame clones only, minus some. The repertoire includes roughly 84,000 clones, around 82% of them detected once, and around 33% sits in the top ten. Sequencing input: peripheral blood. These receptors were collected from a man aged 55 to 70 with COVID-19, enrolled during active disease.

V is TRBV7-2 and J is TRBJ2-6; 8 nucleotides agree with TRBD1. This CDR3 has 21 residues. Germline V gene lookup returns CDR1 SGHTA and CDR2 FQGNSA. Unmatched junction bases numbered 13, after V lost 0 bases and J lost 0 bases. The CDR3: CASSLAVSRGTGNSGANVLTF. CDR3 in DNA: TGTGCCAGCAGCTTAGCAGTGAGTAGGGGGACAGGAAACTCTGGGGCCAACGTCCTGACTTTC.

The V and J genes are TRBV5-1 and TRBJ2-5, with 7 bases fitting TRBD1. Trimming at V came to 3 bases and at J to 2 bases, leaving 1 base not matched to a gene. CDR1 is SGHRS and CDR2 is YFSETQ in the germline V gene. The length of the CDR3 is 13 residues. As DNA, the CDR3 is TGCGCCAGCAGCTCACAGGGGCAAGAGACCCAGTACTTC. Its protein is CASSSQGQETQYF.

CDR3 DNA: TGCGCCAGCAGCTTGGCCGCTACCCACAATGAGCAGTTCTTC. Amino acids: CASSLAATHNEQFF. The genes are TRBV5-1 and TRBJ2-1; D remains ambiguous. The CDR3 runs 14 residues. V was trimmed by 0 bases and J by 5 bases, leaving 9 bases between them. The germline V gene encodes CDR1 SGHRS and CDR2 YFSETQ.

V gene TRBV27 combines with J gene TRBJ2-3; the match to TRBD2 covers 11 bases. Germline CDR1 reads MNHEY; CDR2 reads SMNVEV (reference sequence). J lost 1 base, V lost 5 bases, and 5 bases had no gene match. The CDR3 has 16 amino acids. CDR3 loop: CASSRPTSGGTDTQYF. DNA for the CDR3: TGTGCCAGCAGTCGCCCGACTAGCGGGGGCACAGATACGCAGTATTTT.

This clone came up a few times. This chain uses TRBV9 with TRBJ1-2, with 12 bases lining up with TRBD1. CDR1 and CDR2 from the germline V gene are SGDLS and YYNGEE. With 3 bases clipped from V and 5 bases from J, the junction kept 8 bases outside the gene matches. This CDR3 spans 16 amino acids. As DNA, the CDR3 is TGTGCCAGCAGCGCGATGGGACAGGGGGCATGGTATGGCTACACCTTC. Its protein product is CASSAMGQGAWYGYTF.

The V call is TRBV5-1, the J call TRBJ2-5; 7 positions agree with TRBD2. Losses at the gene ends were 6 bases for V and 5 bases for J; bases not matched to a gene: 22. Germline V CDR1 and CDR2: SGHRS, YFSETQ. The CDR3 has 18 residues. The CDR3 loop reads CASTNRGPASGVGETQYF. The CDR3, as DNA: TGCGCCAGCACCAATCGTGGCCCGGCTAGCGGTGTAGGGGAGACCCAGTACTTC.

The CDR3 coding sequence is TGTGCCAGTAGCCCGGGACAGAAGTCTGGCTACACCTTC. It codes for CASSPGQKSGYTF. V and J are TRBV19 and TRBJ1-2; 7 bases are shared with TRBD1. Per germline, CDR1 LNHDA and CDR2 SQIVND (reference sequence). The length of the CDR3 is 13 residues. J gave up 7 bases and V 6 bases, and 8 bases lay outside the gene matches.

This chain connects TRBV19 to TRBJ2-5; D unclear. Germline CDR1 reads LNHDA; CDR2 reads SQIVND (reference sequence). The V and J ends lost 2 bases and 2 bases respectively, with 12 bases between them. The CDR3 spans 15 residues. The CDR3: CASSINPGSQETQYF. CDR3 nucleotides: TGTGCCAGTAGTATAAATCCGGGTTCACAAGAGACCCAGTACTTC.